This TCR beta chain was documented in a study of blood T cell repertoires in COVID-19. Authors' data handling: From reference gene primer amplification, estimates of nucleated cell counts were derived. Clones were read by immunoSEQ multiplex PCR, and TCRdb kept only the in-frame ones, dropping some. V and J calls and clone size are as listed in that table; D and trimming were resolved from the DNA. The table has a few hundred thousand clones, roughly 88% seen once. Assignment of participants to cohorts was predicated upon participant-reported clinical history. Recovered status in Cohort 3 required two negative PCRs, clearance, or symptom resolution. The germline CDR1 and CDR2 sequences are LGHDT and YNNKEL (reference sequence). Trimming took 3 bases from V and 7 from J, leaving 12 bases between them. CDR3 length: 13 amino acids.

The rearrangement links TRBV3-1 (or the pseudogene TRBV3-2) to TRBJ1-2; the D is unclear. The sequenced material came from PBMCs or T cells enriched from blood (not recorded which). The source is a man aged 18 to 30 who had recovered from COVID-19. CDR3 nucleotide sequence: TGTGCCAGCAGCCAGACCACCACGGGTGGCTACACCTTC. Encoded protein: CASSQTTTGGYTF.